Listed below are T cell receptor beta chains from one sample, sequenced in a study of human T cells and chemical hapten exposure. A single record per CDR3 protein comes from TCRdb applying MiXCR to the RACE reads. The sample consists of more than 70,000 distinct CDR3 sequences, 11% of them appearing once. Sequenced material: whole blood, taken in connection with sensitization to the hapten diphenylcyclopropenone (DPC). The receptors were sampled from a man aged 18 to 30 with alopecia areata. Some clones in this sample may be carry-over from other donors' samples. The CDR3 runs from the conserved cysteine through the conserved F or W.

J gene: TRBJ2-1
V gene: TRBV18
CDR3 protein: CASSPPRDTGEQFF

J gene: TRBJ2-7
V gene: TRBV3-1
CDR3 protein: CASSRRTVSSYEQYF

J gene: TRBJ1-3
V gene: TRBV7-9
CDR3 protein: CASSSEFSGNTIYF

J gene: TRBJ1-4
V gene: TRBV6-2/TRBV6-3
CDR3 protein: CASSRDGLTTNEKLFF

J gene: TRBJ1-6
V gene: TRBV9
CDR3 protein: CASSTDRGRSPLHF

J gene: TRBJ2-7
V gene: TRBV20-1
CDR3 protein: CSATIRGSYEQYF

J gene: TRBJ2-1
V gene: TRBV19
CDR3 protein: CASSTPRDRGDYNEQFF

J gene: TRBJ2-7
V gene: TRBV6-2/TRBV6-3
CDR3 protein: CASSYSGSWSGGEQYF

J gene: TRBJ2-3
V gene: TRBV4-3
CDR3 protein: CASSQGPGTCTDTQYF

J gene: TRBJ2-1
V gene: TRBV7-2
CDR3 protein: CASSLASGGMNNEQFF

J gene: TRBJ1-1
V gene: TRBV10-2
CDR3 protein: CASSEPGLNTEAFF

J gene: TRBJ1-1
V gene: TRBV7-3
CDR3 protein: CASSRTENTEAFF

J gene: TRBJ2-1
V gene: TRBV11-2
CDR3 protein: CASSLDRSLAGSSYNEQFF

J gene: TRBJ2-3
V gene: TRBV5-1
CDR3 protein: CASSLTPTGGGTDTQYF

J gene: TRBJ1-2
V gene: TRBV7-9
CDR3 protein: CASTRPPAADGYTF

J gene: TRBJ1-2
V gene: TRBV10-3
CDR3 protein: CAITGTDYGYTF

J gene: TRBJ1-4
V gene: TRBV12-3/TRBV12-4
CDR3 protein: CASSLEGMGNEKLFF

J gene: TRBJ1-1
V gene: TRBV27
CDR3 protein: CASSLKTDGDTEAFF

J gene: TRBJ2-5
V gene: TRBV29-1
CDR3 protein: CSVEPGLKETQYF

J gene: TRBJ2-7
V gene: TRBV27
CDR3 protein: CASKSRRVDYEQYF

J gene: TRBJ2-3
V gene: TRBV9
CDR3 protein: CASSAGTSGGTDTQYF

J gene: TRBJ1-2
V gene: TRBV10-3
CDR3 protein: CATEDRGLGYTF

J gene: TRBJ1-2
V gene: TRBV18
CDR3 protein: CASSPGIGYTF

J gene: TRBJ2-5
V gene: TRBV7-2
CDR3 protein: CASSLVWDRDQETQYF

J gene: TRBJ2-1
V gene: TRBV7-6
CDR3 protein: CASSLSGGIYNEQFF

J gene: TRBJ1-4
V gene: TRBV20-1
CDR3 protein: CSARVGGLPRGEKLFF

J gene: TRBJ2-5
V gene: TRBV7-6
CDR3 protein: CASSLAVEETQYF

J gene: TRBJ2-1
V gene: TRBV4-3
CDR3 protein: CASSLRAGNNEQFF

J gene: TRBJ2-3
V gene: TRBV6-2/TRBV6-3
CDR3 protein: CASSYAKENTDTQYF

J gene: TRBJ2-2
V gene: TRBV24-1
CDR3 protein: CATIAPQDTGELFF

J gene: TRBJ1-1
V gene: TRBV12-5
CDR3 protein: CASGLGGRRTEAFF

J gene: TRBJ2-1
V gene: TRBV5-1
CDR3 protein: CASSPNYNEQFF

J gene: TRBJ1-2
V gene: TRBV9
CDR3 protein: CASSATGDFYGYTF

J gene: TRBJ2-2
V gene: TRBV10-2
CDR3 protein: CASSEPLAGAYTGELFF

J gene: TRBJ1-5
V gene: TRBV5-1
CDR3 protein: CASSVGYRGQPQHF

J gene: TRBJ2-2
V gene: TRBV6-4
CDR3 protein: CASSETGEGTGELFF

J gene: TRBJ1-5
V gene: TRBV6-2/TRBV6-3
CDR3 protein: CASSYSTVNQPQHF

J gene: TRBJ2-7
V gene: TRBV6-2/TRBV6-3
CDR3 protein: CASSPGGSSYEQYF

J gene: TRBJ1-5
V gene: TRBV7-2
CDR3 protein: CASSLDRGAGGQPQHF

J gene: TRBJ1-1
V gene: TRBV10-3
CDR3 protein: CAISGTMNTEAFF

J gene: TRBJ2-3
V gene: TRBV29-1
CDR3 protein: CSVATGVGTDTQYF

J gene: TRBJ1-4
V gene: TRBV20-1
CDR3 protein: CSARDGGRKEKLFF

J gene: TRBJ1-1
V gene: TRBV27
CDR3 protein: CASSQNTPTGSTEAFF

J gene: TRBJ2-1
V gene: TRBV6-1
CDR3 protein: CASSEAPGHRQLTYNEQFF

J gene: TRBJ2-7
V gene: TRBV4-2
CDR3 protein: CASSQETGFSSYEQYF

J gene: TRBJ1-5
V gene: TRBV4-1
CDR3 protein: CASSPHSVSNQPQHF

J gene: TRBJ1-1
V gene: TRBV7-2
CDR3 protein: CASSFHRGGGTEAFF

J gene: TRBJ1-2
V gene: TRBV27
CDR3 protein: CASRTAGHYGYTF

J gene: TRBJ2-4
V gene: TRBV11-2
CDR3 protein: CASSLEVGGEAKNIQYF

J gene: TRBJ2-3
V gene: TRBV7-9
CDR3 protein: CASSLGASGLTDTQYF

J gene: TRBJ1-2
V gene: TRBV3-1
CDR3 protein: CASGTITPDSEDGYTF

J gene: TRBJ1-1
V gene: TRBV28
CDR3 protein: CASSFTTLAFF

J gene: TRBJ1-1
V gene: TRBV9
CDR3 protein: CASSLGSTGGTVAFF

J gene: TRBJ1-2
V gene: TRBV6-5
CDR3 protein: CASSREGAYGYTF

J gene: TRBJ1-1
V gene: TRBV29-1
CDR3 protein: CSTRQNEAFF

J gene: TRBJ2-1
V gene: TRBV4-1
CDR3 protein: CASSHAGQGSSYNEQFF

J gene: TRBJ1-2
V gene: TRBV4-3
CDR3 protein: CASSRPGVNYGYTF

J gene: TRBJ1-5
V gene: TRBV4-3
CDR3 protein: CASSQVRGGAQPQHF

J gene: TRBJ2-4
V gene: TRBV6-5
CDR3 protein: CASSYSKQAGRNIQYF

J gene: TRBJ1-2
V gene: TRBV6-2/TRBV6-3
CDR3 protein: CASRNGLLNYGYTF